Shown below are 29 T cell receptor beta chains from a single sample sequenced in a study of cytomegalovirus exposure and HLA in healthy donors. Primers included in the PCR were 60 Vbeta and 13 Jbeta primers. This table comes from immunoSEQ multiplex PCR, and its TCRdb copy is limited to in-frame clones, with some not included. The sample yields some 200,000 clones, around 86% seen once. Sequencing was done on a sample of PBMCs. The source of these receptors is a man aged 40-50 years in good health and CMV-seropositive.

The J gene is TRBJ2-5, the V gene TRBV4-3; the D gene is possibly TRBD1 (7 bases). CDR1 and CDR2 from the germline V gene are LGHNA and YSLEER. The CDR3 contains 15 residues. The V and J ends lost 2 bases and 4 bases respectively, with 14 bases between them. Written as DNA, the CDR3 is TGCGCCAGCAGCCAAACTCAGGGGGGCTTAGAGACCCAGTACTTC. As protein: CASSQTQGGLETQYF.

The chain links TRBV7-9 to TRBJ2-7; 7 nucleotides align to TRBD1. The CDR3 length is 13 residues. The V and J ends lost 2 bases and 6 bases, in that order; junction bases with no gene match: 4. The germline V gene encodes CDR1 SEHNR and CDR2 FQNEAQ (reference sequence). CDR3 region: CASSLSGGSEQYF. Written as DNA, the CDR3 is TGTGCCAGCAGCTTATCAGGGGGTAGCGAGCAGTACTTC.

This chain links TRBV6-1 with TRBJ2-5; D may be TRBD2 (9 bases). Germline CDR1 reads MNHNS; CDR2 reads SASEGT. CDR3 length: 17 amino acids. V was trimmed by 4 bases and J by 4 bases, leaving 22 bases between them. The CDR3, as DNA: TGTGCCAGCAGTGGCCCAGGGGGCGGGGGGGCTTTAGAGACCCAGTACTTC. It translates to CASSGPGGGGALETQYF.

V and J are TRBV18 and TRBJ1-1; D unclear. Germline V gives CDR1 KGHSH, CDR2 LQKENI. Deletions cut 0 bases from V and 4 bases from J, with 9 bases between. The CDR3 is 14 residues long. The CDR3 loop reads CASSPPPAFTEAFF. The CDR3, as DNA: TGTGCCAGCTCACCACCTCCAGCGTTCACTGAAGCTTTCTTT.

A single count supports this clone. The rearrangement joins TRBV27 to TRBJ1-1; D may be TRBD1 (6 bases). This CDR3 spans 15 amino acids. V gave up 5 bases and J gave up 4 bases, with 17 bases separating them. CDR1 is MNHEY and CDR2 is SMNVEV in the germline V gene (reference sequence). In DNA form, the CDR3 reads TGTGCCAGCAGTAGTCCCTCAGGGGTGAGCACTGAAGCTTTCTTT. Amino acid sequence: CASSSPSGVSTEAFF.

The chain carries TRBV2 and TRBJ2-5; D gene uncertain. Trimming took off 1 base at V and 2 bases at J, with 11 bases between the two ends. Looked up from germline, CDR1 is SNHLY and CDR2 is FYNNEI. CDR3 length equals 15 residues. The CDR3 is CASSEEWNRQETQYF. The CDR3 DNA reads TGTGCCAGCAGTGAAGAGTGGAACAGACAAGAGACCCAGTACTTC. Supplemented by reference TRBV2 and TRBJ2-5, the full variable domain reads EPEVTQTPSHQVTQMGQEVILRCVPISNHLYFYWYRQILGQKVEFLVSFYNNEISEKSEIFDDQFSVERPDGSNFTLKIRSTKLEDSAMYFCASSEEWNRQETQYFGPGTRLLVL.

The V gene is TRBV12-5, the J gene TRBJ2-5, with 12 bases aligning to TRBD1. The germline gives CDR1 LGHNT, CDR2 FRNRAP. CDR3 size: 15 residues. V lost 6 bases to trimming and J lost 3 bases; unmatched junction nucleotides: 5. The CDR3: CASGPGTGGKETQYF. DNA of the CDR3: TGTGCTAGTGGCCCCGGGACAGGGGGCAAAGAGACCCAGTACTTC.

V usage is TRBV19 and J usage is TRBJ2-5; 9 bases map to TRBD1. After removal of 6 bases from V and 5 bases from J, the junction contained 7 bases not matched to a gene. This CDR3 is 14 amino acids long. Germline CDR1 reads LNHDA; CDR2 reads SQIVND (reference sequence). The CDR3 protein is CASRRDRATETQYF. For the CDR3, the DNA is TGTGCCAGTAGAAGGGACAGGGCGACTGAGACCCAGTACTTC.

This clone has only one observation. The CDR3 coding sequence is TGTGCCAGCTCACCGGAGGTCCCGGGGACTGAAGCTTTCTTT. Translation: CASSPEVPGTEAFF. This chain connects TRBV18 to TRBJ1-1, with D unresolved. CDR1 KGHSH and CDR2 LQKENI come from the germline V gene. Trimming took 3 bases from V and 5 from J, leaving 13 bases between them. The CDR3 runs to 14 residues.

The chain links TRBV10-2 to TRBJ1-3; 7 bases align to TRBD1. Germline V gives CDR1 WSHSY, CDR2 SAAADI. This CDR3 spans 14 amino acids. V shed 9 bases, J shed 0 bases, and the junction held 5 bases outside the gene matches. The CDR3 nucleotides read TGCGCCAGTTTTCCAGGGGGCTCTGGAAACACCATATATTTT. This encodes CASFPGGSGNTIYF.

The chain is built from TRBV7-6 and TRBJ2-7, with 9 nucleotides matching TRBD1. CDR3 length: 14 amino acids. Germline CDR1 reads SGHVS; CDR2 reads FNYEAQ. After removal of 5 bases from V and 4 bases from J, the junction contained 6 bases not matched to a gene. The CDR3 region is CASSAGQGRYEQYF. The CDR3 DNA follows: TGTGCCAGCAGCGCGGGACAGGGACGTTACGAGCAGTACTTC. Together with reference TRBV7-6 and TRBJ2-7, the CDR3 gives the full variable domain: GAGVSQSPRYKVTKRGQDVALRCDPISGHVSLYWYRQALGQGPEFLTYFNYEAQQDKSGLPNDRFSAERPEGSISTLTIQRTEQRDSAMYRCASSAGQGRYEQYFGPGTRLTVT.

The chain combines TRBV9 with TRBJ1-5; a weak D match, TRBD1 (5 bases). Germline CDR1 and CDR2: SGDLS and YYNGEE. CDR3 length equals 13 residues. The germline V and J ends were trimmed by 0 bases and 9 bases, with 10 bases remaining between them. The CDR3 here is CASSVGGLPPQHF. As DNA, the CDR3 is TGTGCCAGCAGCGTAGGGGGCCTCCCGCCCCAGCATTTT.

The rearrangement joins TRBV5-8 to TRBJ1-2, with 7 positions matching TRBD1. Germline lookup yields CDR1 SGHTS and CDR2 YDEGEE. CDR3 length: 15 amino acids. The junction had 9 bases not matched to a gene; V was cut back by 5 bases and J by 2 bases. Here the CDR3 reads CASRPSDRENYGYTF. The CDR3 coding sequence is TGTGCCAGCAGGCCATCCGACAGGGAGAACTATGGCTACACCTTC.

The chain is built from TRBV9 and TRBJ1-2; D is uncertain. The V gene's germline CDR1 is SGDLS and CDR2 YYNGEE. The CDR3 is made up of 11 amino acids. Trimming removed 3 bases at V and 8 bases at J, with 8 bases between. The CDR3 here is CASSDGKGYTF. The DNA for the CDR3 is TGTGCCAGCAGCGACGGGAAGGGCTACACCTTC.

V is TRBV6-5 and J is TRBJ2-5; a weak D match, TRBD1 (6 bases). The J call could be wrong; TRBJ2-7 is a better fit for the DNA end. The CDR3 consists of 14 residues. Germline V gene lookup returns CDR1 MNHEY and CDR2 SVGAGI. CDR3 loop: CASSYSGTPYEQYF. In DNA, the CDR3 is TGTGCCAGCAGTTACTCGGGGACACCTTACGAGCAGTACTTC.

The rearrangement joins TRBV4-3 to TRBJ2-4; 7 positions agree with TRBD1. This CDR3 spans 14 amino acids. V trimming: 1 base; J trimming: 3 bases; junction bases outside the gene matches: 0. Germline V lookup: CDR1 LGHNA, CDR2 YSLEER. The CDR3 loop reads CASSQAGGKNIQYF. CDR3 bases: TGCGCCAGCAGCCAAGCAGGGGGCAAAAACATTCAGTACTTC.

V usage is TRBV19 and J usage is TRBJ1-3, with 9 bases identical to TRBD1. The end of the DNA is better explained by TRBJ2-2, so the J call may be wrong. The CDR3 spans 14 residues. Germline lookup yields CDR1 LNHDA and CDR2 SQIVND (reference sequence). Written as DNA, the CDR3 is TGTGCCAGCAGAGGACAGGGGAGGAACGGGGAGCTGTTTTTT. It codes for CASRGQGRNGELFF.

This rearrangement joins TRBV6-5 to TRBJ2-3; 8 positions match TRBD1. The CDR3 is 15 residues long. From germline, CDR1 is MNHEY and CDR2 SVGAGI. After removal of 5 bases from V and 1 base from J, the junction contained 5 bases not matched to a gene. CDR3 nucleotide sequence: TGTGCCAGCAGTGCCCAGGGACAGGGCACAGATACGCAGTATTTT. It encodes CASSAQGQGTDTQYF.

The rearrangement joins TRBV27 to TRBJ2-5, with 9 bases that match TRBD2. Per germline, CDR1 MNHEY and CDR2 SMNVEV (reference sequence). The length of the CDR3 is 14 residues. With 3 bases clipped from V and 5 bases from J, the junction kept 4 bases outside the gene matches. CDR3 in DNA: TGTGCCAGCAGTTTCGGACTAGCGTGGGAGACCCAGTACTTC. Amino acids: CASSFGLAWETQYF.

This clone has more than one count but fewer than ten. As DNA, the CDR3 is TGTGCCAGCAGCTTAGATCGACAAAGGGGCACCATATATTTT. It yields the protein CASSLDRQRGTIYF. This chain connects TRBV7-2 to TRBJ1-3, with a tentative D call TRBD1 (5 bases). This CDR3 has 14 amino acids. Germline CDR1 reads SGHTA; CDR2 reads FQGNSA. V dropped 1 base and J dropped 9 bases, with 13 bases sitting between them.

This clone was seen a handful of times. The CDR3 here is CASSQGRGWNTEAFF. In nucleotides, the CDR3 is TGCGCCAGCAGCCAAGGGCGGGGGTGGAACACTGAAGCTTTCTTT. The rearrangement links TRBV4-3 to TRBJ1-1, with D tentatively TRBD1 (5 bases). Germline V gene data show CDR1 as LGHNA and CDR2 as YSLEER. V shed 1 base and J shed 1 base, with 10 bases lying between them. The CDR3 is 15 residues long.

V and J are TRBV9 and TRBJ2-5; perhaps TRBD2 as D (6 bases). V lost 2 bases, J lost 2 bases, and 10 bases lay in between. The germline V gene encodes CDR1 SGDLS and CDR2 YYNGEE. The CDR3 has 14 amino acids. CDR3 loop: CASSVGGAQETQYF. CDR3 coding DNA: TGTGCCAGCAGCGTCGGAGGGGCACAAGAGACCCAGTACTTC.

This clone occurred a few times. The J gene is TRBJ2-7, the V gene TRBV4-1; possible D gene TRBD2, 5 bases. Looked up from germline, CDR1 is MGHRA and CDR2 is YSYEKL. Trimming stripped 3 bases from V and 2 bases from J, with 17 bases between. This CDR3 has 16 amino acids. CDR3 amino acids: CASSQRFAGVTYEQYF. The CDR3 DNA reads TGCGCCAGCAGCCAGAGGTTTGCGGGCGTTACCTACGAGCAGTACTTC.

The V and J genes are TRBV30 and TRBJ2-3; 8 bases are a match to TRBD2. Trimming cost V 3 bases and J 5 bases; bases outside gene matches: 4. Germline V gene data show CDR1 as GTSNPN and CDR2 as SVGIG (reference sequence). CDR3 length equals 13 residues. The CDR3 bases are TGTGCCTGGAGGTCGGGGGGGCAAGATACGCAGTATTTT. Amino acids: CAWRSGGQDTQYF.

This clone was seen only a few times. The V gene is TRBV28, the J gene TRBJ1-1; 7 bases map to TRBD1. CDR3 size: 14 residues. Germline CDR1 reads MDHEN; CDR2 reads SYDVKM. With V trimmed by 6 bases and J by 7 bases, 11 bases remained unmatched. The CDR3 bases are TGTGCCAGCAGCCCCCCCCAGGGGGGCCTTGAAGCTTTCTTT. Translating it yields CASSPPQGGLEAFF.

V is TRBV6-6 and J is TRBJ1-1; D is undetermined. The germline V and J ends were trimmed by 0 bases and 10 bases, with 18 bases remaining between them. Germline assignment: CDR1 MNHNY and CDR2 SVGAGI (reference sequence). The CDR3 runs to 15 residues. As DNA, the CDR3 is TGTGCCAGCAGTTACTCGAGAGATCCCTCAAGATCAGCTTTCTTT. Translation gives CASSYSRDPSRSAFF.

The table lists this clone with a few counts. This chain joins TRBV7-6 and TRBJ2-7; 13 bases line up with TRBD2. This CDR3 has 15 amino acids. Trimming took 3 bases from V and 4 from J; bases not matched to a gene: 3. The germline gives CDR1 SGHVS, CDR2 FNYEAQ. The CDR3: CASSLSTSGGYEQYF. The CDR3 region has the DNA TGTGCCAGCAGCTTGTCGACTAGCGGGGGGTACGAGCAGTACTTC. Full variable domain (missing parts from reference TRBV7-6 and TRBJ2-7): GAGVSQSPRYKVTKRGQDVALRCDPISGHVSLYWYRQALGQGPEFLTYFNYEAQQDKSGLPNDRFSAERPEGSISTLTIQRTEQRDSAMYRCASSLSTSGGYEQYFGPGTRLTVT.

This chain joins TRBV7-2 and TRBJ2-1; 9 bases are a match to TRBD1. Germline CDR1 reads SGHTA; CDR2 reads FQGNSA. After removal of 5 bases from V and 4 bases from J, the junction contained 9 bases not matched to a gene. The CDR3 has 16 amino acids. The CDR3 here is CASSARDRAIYNEQFF. DNA for the CDR3: TGTGCCAGCAGCGCCCGGGACAGGGCTATTTACAATGAGCAGTTCTTC.

The chain joins TRBV27 to TRBJ2-7, with D perhaps matching TRBD2 (5 bases). This CDR3 region has 16 residues. The germline gives CDR1 MNHEY, CDR2 SMNVEV (reference sequence). V lost 5 bases to trimming and J lost 2 bases, with 19 bases between them. The CDR3 here is CASSASSGETAYEQYF. CDR3 nucleotide sequence: TGTGCCAGCAGTGCCTCCAGCGGCGAGACGGCCTACGAGCAGTACTTC.